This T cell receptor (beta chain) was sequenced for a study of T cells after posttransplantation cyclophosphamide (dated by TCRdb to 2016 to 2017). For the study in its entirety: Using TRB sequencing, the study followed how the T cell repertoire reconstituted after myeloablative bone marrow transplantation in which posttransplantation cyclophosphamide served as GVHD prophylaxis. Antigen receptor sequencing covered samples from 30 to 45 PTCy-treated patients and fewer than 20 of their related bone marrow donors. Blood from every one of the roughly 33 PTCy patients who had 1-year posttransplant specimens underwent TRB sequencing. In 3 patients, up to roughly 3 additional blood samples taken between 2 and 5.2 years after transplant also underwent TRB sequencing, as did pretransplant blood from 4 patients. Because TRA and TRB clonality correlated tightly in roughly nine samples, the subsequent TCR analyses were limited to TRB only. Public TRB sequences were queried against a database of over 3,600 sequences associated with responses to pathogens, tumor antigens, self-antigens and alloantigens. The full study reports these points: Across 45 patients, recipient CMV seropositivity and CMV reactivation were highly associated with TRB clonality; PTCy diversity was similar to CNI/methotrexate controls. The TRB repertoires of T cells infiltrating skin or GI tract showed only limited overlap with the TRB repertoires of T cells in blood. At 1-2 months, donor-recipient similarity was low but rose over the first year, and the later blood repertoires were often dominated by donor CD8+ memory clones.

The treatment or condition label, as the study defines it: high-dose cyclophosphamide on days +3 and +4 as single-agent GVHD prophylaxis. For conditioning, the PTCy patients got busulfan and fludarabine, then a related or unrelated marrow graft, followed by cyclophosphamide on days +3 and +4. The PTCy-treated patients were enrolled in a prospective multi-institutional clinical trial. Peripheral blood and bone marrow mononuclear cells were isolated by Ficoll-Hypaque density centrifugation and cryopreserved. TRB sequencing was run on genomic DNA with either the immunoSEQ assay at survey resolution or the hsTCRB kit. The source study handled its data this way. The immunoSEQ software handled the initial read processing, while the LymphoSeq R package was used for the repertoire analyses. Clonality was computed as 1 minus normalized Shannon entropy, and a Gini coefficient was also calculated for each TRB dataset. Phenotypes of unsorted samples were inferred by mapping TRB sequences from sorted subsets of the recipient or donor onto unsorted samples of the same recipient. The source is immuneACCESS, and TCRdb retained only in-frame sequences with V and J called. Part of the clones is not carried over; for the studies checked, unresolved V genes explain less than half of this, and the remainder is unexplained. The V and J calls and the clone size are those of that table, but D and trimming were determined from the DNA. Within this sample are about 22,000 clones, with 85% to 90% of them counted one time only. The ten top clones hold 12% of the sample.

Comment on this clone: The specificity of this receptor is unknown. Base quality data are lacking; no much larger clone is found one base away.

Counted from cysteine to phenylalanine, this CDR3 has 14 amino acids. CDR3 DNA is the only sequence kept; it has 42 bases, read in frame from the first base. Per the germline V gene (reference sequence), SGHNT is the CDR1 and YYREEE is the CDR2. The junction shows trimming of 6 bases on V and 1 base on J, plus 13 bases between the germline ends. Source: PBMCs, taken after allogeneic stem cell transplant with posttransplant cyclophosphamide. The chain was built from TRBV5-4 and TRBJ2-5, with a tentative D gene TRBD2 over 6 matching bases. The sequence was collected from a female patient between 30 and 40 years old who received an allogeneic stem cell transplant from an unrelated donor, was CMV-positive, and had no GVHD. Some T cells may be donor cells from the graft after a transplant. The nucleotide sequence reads TGTGCCAGCACCGGAGGGACGGTCCAAGAGACCCAGTACTTC. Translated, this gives CASTGGTVQETQYF.